This TCR beta chain derives from a study of T-cell reconstitution after alpha-beta-depleted transplantation in children. General study points: Roughly two months post-transplant, alpha-beta T cells reportedly originated from several hundred graft clones that had expanded. Newly generated T cells supplied most T-cell counts and diversity one year post-transplant.

V gave up 1 base and J gave up 7 bases; unmatched junction bases: 11. The CDR3 runs 16 residues. CDR1 and CDR2 (germline): SGHTA, FQGNSA. The sample holds a few counts of this clonotype. Its antigen is not identified. Preparation of the TCRbeta library used unique molecular identifiers. TCRdb re-derived calls from the PCR reads in MiXCR, one entry per CDR3 protein. Among hundreds of thousands of distinct CDR3 sequences, 10% to 15% were seen once, and the ten largest hold approximately 2%. The chain carries TRBV7-2 and TRBJ2-7; 9 bases are shared with TRBD2. This clonotype originated in a male patient between 10 and 17 years old who had a stem cell transplant for acute myeloid leukemia, so the T cells may come from the graft donor. Here the sequenced sample was PBMCs, mostly from graft donor cells, taken 360 days after TCRalphabeta/CD19-depleted stem cell transplant. CDR3 sequence: CASSLVRAGGLREQYF. CDR3 DNA: TGTGCCAGCAGCTTAGTTCGAGCGGGAGGACTGCGGGAGCAGTACTTC.